The clone carrying this TCR beta chain was seen once. The record originates from a study of PD-1 blockade in classical Hodgkin lymphoma. Trimming took 2 bases from V and 1 from J, leaving 6 bases between them. The germline V gene encodes CDR1 MNHNS and CDR2 SASEGT. The CDR3 has 14 amino acids. Relapse was seen in all patients after autologous stem cell transplantation, and brentuximab vedotin exposure was variable. Sequencing used immunoSEQ multiplex PCR; TCRdb keeps in-frame clones, though not all of them. The sample has fewer than 100,000 clones; approximately 92% are singletons. This sequence joins TRBV6-1 and TRBJ1-3, with D tentatively TRBD1 (5 bases). The input for sequencing was peripheral blood mononuclear cells (PBMCs), taken at baseline. The source is a human donor with classical Hodgkin lymphoma. CDR3 loop: CASSEQGSGNTIYF. The CDR3 DNA reads as TGTGCCAGCAGTGAACAGGGTTCTGGAAACACCATATATTTT.